Each of the 9 T cell receptor beta chains below was sequenced from the same sample in a study of cytomegalovirus exposure and HLA in healthy donors. The PCR was carried out with 60 Vbeta primers and 13 Jbeta primers. Repertoires were generated with immunoSEQ multiplex PCR, while TCRdb's copy carries only in-frame clones and drops some. The table has over 120,000 clones, roughly 9.8% seen once. Sequenced: PBMCs. These receptors were collected from a man in his fifties in good health and CMV-seronegative.

The sample holds a few counts of this clone. The chain combines TRBV19 with TRBJ2-5, with D possibly TRBD1 on 6 matching bases. Germline CDR1 reads LNHDA; CDR2 reads SQIVND (reference sequence). The germline V and J ends were trimmed by 3 bases and 1 base, with 9 bases remaining between them. This CDR3 contains 14 residues. CDR3 region: CASSIGQSQETQYF. The DNA for the CDR3 is TGTGCCAGTAGTATTGGACAGTCCCAAGAGACCCAGTACTTC. Filled out from reference TRBV19 and TRBJ2-5, the complete variable domain reads DGGITQSPKYLFRKEGQNVTLSCEQNLNHDAMYWYRQDPGQGLRLIYYSQIVNDFQKGDIAEGYSVSREKKESFPLTVTSAQKNPTAFYLCASSIGQSQETQYFGPGTRLLVL.

The chain is built from TRBV6-1 and TRBJ2-5; D remains ambiguous. The CDR3 totals 14 residues. V dropped 4 bases and J dropped 0 bases, with 9 bases sitting between them. Germline V gene lookup returns CDR1 MNHNS and CDR2 SASEGT. In DNA form, the CDR3 reads TGTGCCAGCAGTGTGGGCGAGTACCAAGAGACCCAGTACTTC. Translated: CASSVGEYQETQYF.

The V gene is TRBV2, the J gene TRBJ1-1; 8 nucleotides line up with TRBD1. Germline V gene sequence: CDR1 SNHLY, CDR2 FYNNEI. The V and J ends lost 4 bases and 6 bases, in that order; junction bases with no gene match: 7. This CDR3 comprises 14 residues. The CDR3: CASSGQGISSEAFF. CDR3 DNA sequence: TGTGCCAGCAGTGGACAGGGGATAAGCTCTGAAGCTTTCTTT.

This clone has only a few counts. J is TRBJ2-7 and V is TRBV2; D might be TRBD1 (6 bases). V was trimmed by 4 bases and J by 2 bases, leaving 9 bases between them. The CDR3 sequence is 13 residues long. Germline-derived CDR1 and CDR2 are SNHLY and FYNNEI. The CDR3 region is CASSGAGAYEQYF. CDR3 sequence (DNA): TGTGCCAGCAGTGGGGCAGGGGCCTACGAGCAGTACTTC. Looking up the rest from reference TRBV2 and TRBJ2-7 gives the full variable domain: EPEVTQTPSHQVTQMGQEVILRCVPISNHLYFYWYRQILGQKVEFLVSFYNNEISEKSEIFDDQFSVERPDGSNFTLKIRSTKLEDSAMYFCASSGAGAYEQYFGPGTRLTVT.

The rearrangement links TRBV9 to TRBJ2-3; 8 bases fit TRBD2. The CDR3 totals 16 residues. In germline, CDR1 is SGDLS, CDR2 YYNGEE. The ends lost 0 bases at V and 2 bases at J; junction bases unmatched: 5. DNA of the CDR3: TGTGCCAGCAGCGTAGTACCGGGGGGGGCCACAGATACGCAGTATTTT. This sequence encodes CASSVVPGGATDTQYF. The full variable domain, in which reference TRBV9 and TRBJ2-3 provide the parts outside the CDR3, is DSGVTQTPKHLITATGQRVTLRCSPRSGDLSVYWYQQSLDQGLQFLIQYYNGEERAKGNILERFSAQQFPDLHSELNLSSLELGDSALYFCASSVVPGGATDTQYFGPGTRLTVL.

The chain joins TRBV28 to TRBJ1-1; D is ambiguous. V was shortened by 5 bases and J by 11 bases, with 24 bases between the two germline ends. This CDR3 is built from 15 residues. Germline V gives CDR1 MDHEN, CDR2 SYDVKM. CDR3 residues: CASSKPNSPRVRAFF. CDR3 bases: TGTGCCAGCAGTAAACCAAACTCCCCGAGGGTCCGGGCTTTCTTT.

V and J are TRBV11-2 and TRBJ2-1; 8 nucleotides align to TRBD1. With 5 bases clipped from V and 9 bases from J, the junction kept 9 bases outside the gene matches. The CDR3 length is 14 residues. Per germline, CDR1 SGHAT and CDR2 FQNNGV. The CDR3 loop is CASSPQGALGEQFF. For the CDR3, the DNA is TGTGCCAGCAGCCCCCAGGGGGCGTTAGGTGAGCAGTTCTTC.

On this clone itself: Here the CDR3 omits its conserved ending phenylalanine or tryptophan, so a read error is the likely source. J is TRBJ2-2 and V is TRBV4-2; 7 nucleotides agree with TRBD1. J lost 3 bases, V lost 2 bases, and 3 bases had no gene match. The CDR3 spans 15 residues. In germline, CDR1 is LGHNA, CDR2 YNFKEQ. For the CDR3, the DNA is TGTGCCAGCAGCCAATTAGGACAGGACACCGGGGAGCTGTTTTCT. This codes for CASSQLGQDTGELFS.

This clone was seen only a few times. The rearrangement links TRBV27 to TRBJ1-4; 8 nucleotides align to TRBD1. The trim removed 5 bases at V and 8 bases at J, leaving 7 bases unmatched. The V gene's germline CDR1 is MNHEY and CDR2 SMNVEV (reference sequence). The CDR3 sequence is 14 residues long. The CDR3 region is CASSKQGDGEKLFF. DNA of the CDR3: TGTGCCAGCAGTAAACAGGGGGATGGGGAAAAACTGTTTTTT.